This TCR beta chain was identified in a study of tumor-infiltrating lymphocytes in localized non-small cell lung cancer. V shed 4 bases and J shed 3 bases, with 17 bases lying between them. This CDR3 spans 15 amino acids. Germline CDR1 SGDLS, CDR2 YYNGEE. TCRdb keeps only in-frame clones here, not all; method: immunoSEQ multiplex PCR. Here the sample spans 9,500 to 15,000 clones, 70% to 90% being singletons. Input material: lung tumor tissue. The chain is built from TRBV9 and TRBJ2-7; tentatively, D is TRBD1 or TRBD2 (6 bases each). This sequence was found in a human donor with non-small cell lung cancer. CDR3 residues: CASSRYEGGNYEQYF. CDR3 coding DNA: TGTGCCAGCAGCCGTTATGAGGGGGGTAACTACGAGCAGTACTTC.